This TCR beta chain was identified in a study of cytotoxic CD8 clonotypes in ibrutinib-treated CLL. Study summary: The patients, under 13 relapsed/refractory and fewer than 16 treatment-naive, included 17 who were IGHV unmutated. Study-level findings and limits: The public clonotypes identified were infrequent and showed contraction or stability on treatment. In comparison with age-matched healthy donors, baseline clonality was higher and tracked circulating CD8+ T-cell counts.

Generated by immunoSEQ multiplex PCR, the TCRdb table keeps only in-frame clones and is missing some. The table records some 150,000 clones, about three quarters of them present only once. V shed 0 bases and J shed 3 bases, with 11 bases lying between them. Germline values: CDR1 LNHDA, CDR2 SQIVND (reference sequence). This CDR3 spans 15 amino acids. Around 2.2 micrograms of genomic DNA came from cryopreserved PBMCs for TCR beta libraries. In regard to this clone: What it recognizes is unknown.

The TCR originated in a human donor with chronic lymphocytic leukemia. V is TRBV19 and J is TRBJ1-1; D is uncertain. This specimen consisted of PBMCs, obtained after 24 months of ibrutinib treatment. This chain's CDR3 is CASSIEPRSYTEAFF. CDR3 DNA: TGTGCCAGTAGTATAGAGCCCCGGAGCTACACTGAAGCTTTCTTT.